The source of this T cell receptor (beta chain) is a study of Graves' ophthalmopathy and Graves' hyperthyroidism (dated by TCRdb to the late 2010s). The study in broad terms: Peripheral blood was collected at initial diagnosis, prior to any treatment. To tell Graves' ophthalmopathy apart from Graves' hyperthyroidism, and to predict which patients would progress to ophthalmopathy, the study relied on TCR beta repertoire signatures. In total, some 140 blood samples were TCR-sequenced: approximately 40 ophthalmopathy, over 70 hyperthyroidism and roughly 17 hyperthyroidism-to-ophthalmopathy patients. A discovery set of about 99 patients (roughly 41 ophthalmopathy, about 59 stable hyperthyroidism) was enrolled to explore V-J signatures distinguishing ophthalmopathy from hyperthyroidism. The independent validation cohort included under 20 hyperthyroidism patients plus 17 patients who later progressed from hyperthyroidism to ophthalmopathy. T-cell repertoires of thyroid tissue and blood were compared in over five hyperthyroidism patients. After sampling, hyperthyroidism patients received methimazole starting at 30 mg daily, and ophthalmopathy patients received high-dose intravenous methylprednisolone. Paper-wide results and their limitations: In cross-validation, the 13-signature model distinguished ophthalmopathy from stable hyperthyroidism with around 90% sensitivity and about 81% specificity, while in the test set the corresponding values were roughly 80% and 75%. In validation, the model predicted ophthalmopathy progression with nearly 71% sensitivity and approximately 75% specificity; some 13 predicted patients were CT-confirmed with GO in a median of around 6 months. No statistical method was used to predetermine the sample size, and group allocation was not hidden from the investigators. Most of the expanded thyroid clonotypes with a frequency above 0.001 were also detected in blood, and it was suggested that the thyroid immune response may be reflected by blood repertoires.

The ophthalmopathy patients had moderately to severely active disease, with a Clinical Activity Score of 3 or higher, a NOSPECS grade of 4 or higher, and a disease duration of less than 3 months. Patients with other autoimmune diseases, uncontrolled infections, pregnancy or lactation were excluded from the study. Diagnosis was based on clinical symptoms, serum thyroxine, TRAb, thyroid ultrasound and orbital computed tomography. PBMCs were isolated from about 10 ml of fresh peripheral blood by Ficoll-Paque density gradient centrifugation. Trizol reagent was used to extract the total RNA, and its quality was then checked on an Agilent 2100 Bioanalyzer. Concerning this clonotype: What antigen it recognizes has not been identified. Base qualities are not provided; no much larger clone lies one nucleotide away.

TCR beta CDR3 regions were amplified from RNA transcripts for repertoire sequencing. The first round was an RT-PCR using HTBI primers with the Qiagen OneStep RT-PCR kit, and this first round was followed by a second-round multiplex PCR, then size selection and purification. Libraries were sequenced paired-end with 100 bp reads on an Illumina HiSeq2000. As for how the authors treated the data: SOAPnuke was used to process the reads, throwing out any read that had adapters, had uncalled bases, had a mean Phred below 15, or lacked an exact constant-primer or identifier match. COPE v1.2.5 was used to merge the high-quality paired reads. Each unique nucleotide sequence was defined as a clonotype, and clonotypes were aligned to IMGT TRB V, D and J references with MiTCR v1.1. The analysis was limited to V-J combinations with a frequency above 0.0001, which together covered 99.2% of repertoires. For each V-J combination, a TCR clonal expansion and chaos score was defined as the ratio of F50 clonal expansion to chaos observed in the TCRdist matrix. Features were reduced by Welch's t-statistics and random forest to around 13 V-J combinations, which fed a naive Bayes classifier. The similarity between thyroid and blood repertoires was quantified using the Morisita-Horn index. TCRdb applied fastp at Q25 and MiXCR to the public reads, then kept only in-frame beta chains. Each entry merges the rows of one CDR3 protein and shows their most common DNA and genes. For this entry, the V and J calls and clone size follow TCRdb and not the study's own pipeline. The sample table contains fewer than 70,000 distinct CDR3 sequences; only one count was recorded for roughly 47% of them. The ten most abundant clones make up roughly 4.7% of the sample.

The germline ends are 14 bases apart after V is trimmed by 8 bases and J by 1 base. The germline V gene (reference sequence) specifies DFQATT as CDR1 and SNEGSKA as CDR2. The CDR3 starts with the cysteine, ends with the phenylalanine, and has 13 residues. This entry keeps only the CDR3 DNA: 39 bases, framed from base 1. The clonotype originates from an adult woman with Graves' ophthalmopathy. Material: peripheral blood. The chain was built from TRBV20-1 and TRBJ1-1; the D gene is possibly TRBD1, with 5 bases matching. Here is the DNA: TGCAGTCTTAACGGGCAGGGGAACACTGAAGCTTTCTTT. Translated, it reads CSLNGQGNTEAFF.